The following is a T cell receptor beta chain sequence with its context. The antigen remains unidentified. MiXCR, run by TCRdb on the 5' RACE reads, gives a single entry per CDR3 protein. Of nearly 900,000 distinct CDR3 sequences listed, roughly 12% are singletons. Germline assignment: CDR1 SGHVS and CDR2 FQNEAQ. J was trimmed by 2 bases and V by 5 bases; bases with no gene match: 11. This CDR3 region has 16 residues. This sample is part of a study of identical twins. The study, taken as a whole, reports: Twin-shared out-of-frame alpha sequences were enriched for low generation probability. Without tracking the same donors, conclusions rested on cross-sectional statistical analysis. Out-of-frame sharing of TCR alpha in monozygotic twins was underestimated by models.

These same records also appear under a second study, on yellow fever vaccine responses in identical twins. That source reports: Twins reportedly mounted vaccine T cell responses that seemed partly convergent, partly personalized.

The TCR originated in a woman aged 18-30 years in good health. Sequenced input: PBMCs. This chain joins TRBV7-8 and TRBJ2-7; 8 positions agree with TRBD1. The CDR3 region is CASSPRVQGAAYEQYF. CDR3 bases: TGTGCCAGCAGCCCTCGCGTGCAGGGGGCTGCCTACGAGCAGTACTTC.